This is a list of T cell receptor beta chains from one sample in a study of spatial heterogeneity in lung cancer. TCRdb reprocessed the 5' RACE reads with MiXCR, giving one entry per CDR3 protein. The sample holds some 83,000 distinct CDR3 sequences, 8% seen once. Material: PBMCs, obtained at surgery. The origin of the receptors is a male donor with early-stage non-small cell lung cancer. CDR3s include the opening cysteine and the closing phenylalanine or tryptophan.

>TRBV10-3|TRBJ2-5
CAISEKLTGPAGETQYF
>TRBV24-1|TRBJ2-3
CATSDPGTGNPDTQYF
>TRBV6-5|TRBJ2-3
CASSPGQGLADTQYF
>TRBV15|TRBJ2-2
CATSREILFTGELFF
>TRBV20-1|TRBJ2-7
CSARDVRGQGYYEQYF
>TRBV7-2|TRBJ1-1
CASSLTGVTEAFF
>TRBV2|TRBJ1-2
CASSEPAGAGYTF
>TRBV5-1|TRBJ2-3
CASSLVAGVTDTQYF
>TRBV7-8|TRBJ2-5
CASSLAETQYF
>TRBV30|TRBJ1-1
CAWGRAWNTEAFF
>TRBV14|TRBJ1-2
CASSQVPNYGYTF
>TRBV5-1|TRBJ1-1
CASSLDRLNTEAFF
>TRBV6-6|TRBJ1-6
CASTSLGADNSPLHF
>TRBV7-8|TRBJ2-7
CASSPQGAPSYEQYF
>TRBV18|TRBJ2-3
CASSPLASGGTDTQYF
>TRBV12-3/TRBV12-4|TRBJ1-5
CASSLSREQPQHF
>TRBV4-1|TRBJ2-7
CASSQVTTSYEQYF
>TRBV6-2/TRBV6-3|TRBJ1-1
CASSNRTGQTEAFF
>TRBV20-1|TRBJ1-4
CSARPRGIDEKLFF
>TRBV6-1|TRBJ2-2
CASSRSGRGAGELFF
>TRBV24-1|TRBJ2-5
CATSDPQGEYQETQYF
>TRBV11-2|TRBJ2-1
CASSLDLARGSNEQFF
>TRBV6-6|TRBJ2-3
CASSGRGKTQYF
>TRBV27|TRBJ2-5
CASSFTGGMAGETQYF
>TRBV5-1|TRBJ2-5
CASSLGPSIAMETQYF
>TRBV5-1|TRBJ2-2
CASSLNPPENTGELFF
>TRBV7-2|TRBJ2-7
CASSLGVGEQYF
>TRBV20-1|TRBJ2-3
CSALDRVTDTQYF
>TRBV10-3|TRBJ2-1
CAISDYRDPGNEQFF
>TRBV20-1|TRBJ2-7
CSAFDRATHEQYF
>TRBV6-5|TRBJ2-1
CASSWGLAGHEQFF
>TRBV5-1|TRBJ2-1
CASSLAGGIYNEQFF
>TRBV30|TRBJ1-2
CVAGQTNYGYTF
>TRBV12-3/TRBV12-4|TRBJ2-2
CASSGANTGELFF
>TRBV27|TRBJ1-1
CASSLGGHFKNTEAFF
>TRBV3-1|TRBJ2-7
CASSRGLAGTPDF